These 10 T cell receptor beta chains were all obtained from the same sample, sequenced in a study of cytomegalovirus exposure and HLA in healthy donors. PCR amplification relied on 60 Vbeta primers (plus 13 Jbeta primers). The method was immunoSEQ multiplex PCR; TCRdb's version includes in-frame clones alone and lacks a portion of them. The sample carries 200,000 or so clones, over 70% recorded once. The sequenced sample was PBMCs. Every receptor here comes from a woman under 30 in good health and CMV-seropositive.

The genes are TRBV19 and TRBJ1-2, with 7 bases matching TRBD1. The CDR3 consists of 15 residues. V shed 5 bases, J shed 3 bases, and the junction held 9 bases outside the gene matches. Germline V gene sequence: CDR1 LNHDA, CDR2 SQIVND (reference sequence). CDR3 amino acids: CASSSRDSYHYGYTF. CDR3 bases: TGTGCCAGTAGTTCCCGGGACAGCTACCACTATGGCTACACCTTC.

Regarding this clone: One end of the junction is discordant with germline, which a read error may explain. This chain uses TRBV6-6 with TRBJ2-6; D is unresolved. The CDR3 runs to 16 residues. Germline values: CDR1 MNHNY, CDR2 SVGAGI (reference sequence). The CDR3: CASSYSGSSRANVLTF. DNA of the CDR3: TGTGCCAGCAGTTACTCAGGTAGCTCTAGGGCCAACGTCCTGACTTTC.

V gene TRBV7-2 combines with J gene TRBJ1-2; D is possibly TRBD1 (5 bases). The CDR3 consists of 15 residues. The germline V gene encodes CDR1 SGHTA and CDR2 FQGNSA. Trimming took off 5 bases at V and 8 bases at J, with 21 bases between the two ends. CDR3 sequence (DNA): TGTGCCAGCAGCAAATATAATCGGGGGGAAGAGGGCTACACCTTC. Its protein product is CASSKYNRGEEGYTF.

This sequence joins TRBV27 and TRBJ2-5, with D possibly TRBD2 on 5 matching bases. This CDR3 has 13 amino acids. The V end lost 3 bases, the J end lost 5 bases, and 10 bases lay between the germline ends. The germline V gene has CDR1 MNHEY and CDR2 SMNVEV (reference sequence). CDR3 sequence reads: CASSFSRGETQYF. CDR3 coding DNA: TGTGCCAGCAGTTTCTCCCGCGGGGAGACCCAGTACTTC.

This chain connects TRBV4-1 to TRBJ2-2; tentative D call: TRBD2 (5 bases). The CDR3 has 16 residues. The V and J ends lost 3 bases and 3 bases respectively, with 14 bases between them. Germline-derived CDR1 and CDR2 are MGHRA and YSYEKL. CDR3 loop: CASSQKLRTDTGELFF. The CDR3, as DNA: TGCGCCAGCAGCCAGAAACTCAGGACTGACACCGGGGAGCTGTTTTTT.

This rearrangement joins TRBV28 to TRBJ2-7; 9 bases are shared with TRBD1. Trimming cost V 7 bases and J 2 bases; bases outside gene matches: 9. Germline lookup yields CDR1 MDHEN and CDR2 SYDVKM. The CDR3 loop spans 15 amino acids. This chain's CDR3 is CASILTGGDPYEQYF. The CDR3 DNA reads TGTGCCAGCATTTTGACAGGGGGTGACCCCTACGAGCAGTACTTC.

This chain uses TRBV4-1 with TRBJ1-1; D is uncertain. Trimming took 4 bases from V and 1 from J, leaving 7 bases between them. Germline loops: CDR1 MGHRA, CDR2 YSYEKL. The CDR3 extends over 13 amino acids. The chain's CDR3 is CASSPPGNTEAFF. The CDR3 DNA sequence: TGCGCCAGCAGCCCCCCCGGGAACACTGAAGCTTTCTTT.

The V call is TRBV7-6, the J call TRBJ1-1; 7 bases are shared with TRBD1. V lost 5 bases to trimming and J lost 1 base; unmatched junction nucleotides: 4. This CDR3 is built from 14 residues. Germline lookup yields CDR1 SGHVS and CDR2 FNYEAQ. CDR3 residues: CASSIDRANTEAFF. CDR3 bases: TGTGCCAGCAGCATAGACAGGGCGAACACTGAAGCTTTCTTT.

This clone was seen only a few times. The chain combines TRBV5-4 with TRBJ2-7, with TRBD1 as a possible D gene (6 bases). Germline V gene data show CDR1 as SGHNT and CDR2 as YYREEE (reference sequence). V was pared by 5 bases and J by 6 bases, with 12 bases between. The CDR3 extends over 12 amino acids. CDR3 bases: TGTGCCAGCAGTTATGGACAGTCCGAGCAGTACTTC. Amino acid sequence: CASSYGQSEQYF.

The chain uses TRBV6-5 and TRBJ2-5; a weak D match, TRBD2 (5 bases). The assigned J gene may be wrong: the sequence end matches TRBJ2-7 better. The germline CDR1 and CDR2 sequences are MNHEY and SVGAGI. The CDR3 sequence is 16 residues long. CDR3 amino acids: CASSYSTGGFPYEQYF. The CDR3 region has the DNA TGTGCCAGCAGTTACTCAACGGGCGGGTTCCCCTACGAGCAGTACTTC.